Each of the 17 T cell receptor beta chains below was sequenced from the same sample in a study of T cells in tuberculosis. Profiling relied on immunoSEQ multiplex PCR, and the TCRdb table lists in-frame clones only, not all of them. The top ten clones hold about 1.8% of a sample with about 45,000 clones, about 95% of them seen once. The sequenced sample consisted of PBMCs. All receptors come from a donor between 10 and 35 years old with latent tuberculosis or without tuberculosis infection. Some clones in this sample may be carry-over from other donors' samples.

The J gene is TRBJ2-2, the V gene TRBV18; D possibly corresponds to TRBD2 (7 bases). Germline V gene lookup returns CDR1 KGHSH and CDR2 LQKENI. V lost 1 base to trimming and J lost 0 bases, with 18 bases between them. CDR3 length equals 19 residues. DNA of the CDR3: TGTGCCAGCTCACCACTTAGGGGGGGCGCCCAGGCGAACACCGGGGAGCTGTTTTTT. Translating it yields CASSPLRGGAQANTGELFF. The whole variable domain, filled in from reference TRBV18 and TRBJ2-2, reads NAGVMQNPRHLVRRRGQEARLRCSPMKGHSHVYWYRQLPEEGLKFMVYLQKENIIDESGMPKERFSAEFPKEGPSILRIQQVVRGDSAAYFCASSPLRGGAQANTGELFFGEGSRLTVL.

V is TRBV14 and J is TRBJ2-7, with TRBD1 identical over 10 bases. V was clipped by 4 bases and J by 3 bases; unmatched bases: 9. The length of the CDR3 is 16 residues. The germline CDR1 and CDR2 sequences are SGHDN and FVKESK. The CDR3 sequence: CASSLGLGTGVYEQYF. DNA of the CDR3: TGTGCCAGCAGCCTGGGCCTTGGGACAGGGGTCTACGAGCAGTACTTC.

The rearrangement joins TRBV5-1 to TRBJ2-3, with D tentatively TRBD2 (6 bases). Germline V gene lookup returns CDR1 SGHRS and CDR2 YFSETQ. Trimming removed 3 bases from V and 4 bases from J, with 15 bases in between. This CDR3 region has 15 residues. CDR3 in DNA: TGCGCCAGCAGCTATGGAGGGAGAGCCTCAGATACGCAGTATTTT. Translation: CASSYGGRASDTQYF.

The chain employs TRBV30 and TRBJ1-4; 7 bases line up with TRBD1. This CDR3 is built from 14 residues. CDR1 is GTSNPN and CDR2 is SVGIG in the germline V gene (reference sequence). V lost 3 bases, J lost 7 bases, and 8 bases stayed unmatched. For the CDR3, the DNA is TGTGCCTGGAGACGACAGGGTGCGAGTGAAAAACTGTTTTTT. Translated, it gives CAWRRQGASEKLFF.

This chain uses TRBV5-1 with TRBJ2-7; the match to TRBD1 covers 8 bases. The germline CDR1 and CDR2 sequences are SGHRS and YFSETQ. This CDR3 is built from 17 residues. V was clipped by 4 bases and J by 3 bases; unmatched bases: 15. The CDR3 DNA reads TGCGCCAGCAGCGTTAAGAGCTGGACAGGGACCAACTACGAGCAGTACTTC. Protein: CASSVKSWTGTNYEQYF.

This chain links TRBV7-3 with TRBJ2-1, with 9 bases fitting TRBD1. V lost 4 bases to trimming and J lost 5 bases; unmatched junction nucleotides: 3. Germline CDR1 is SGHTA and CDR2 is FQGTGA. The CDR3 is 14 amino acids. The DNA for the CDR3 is TGTGCCAGCAGCTCTGGGACAGGGAACAATGAGCAGTTCTTC. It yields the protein CASSSGTGNNEQFF.

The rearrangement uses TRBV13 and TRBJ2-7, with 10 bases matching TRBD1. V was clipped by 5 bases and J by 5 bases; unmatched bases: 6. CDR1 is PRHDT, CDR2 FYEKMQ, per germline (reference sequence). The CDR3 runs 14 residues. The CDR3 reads CASSLRTGGNEQYF. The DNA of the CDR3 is TGTGCCAGCAGCCTCCGGACAGGGGGGAACGAGCAGTACTTC.

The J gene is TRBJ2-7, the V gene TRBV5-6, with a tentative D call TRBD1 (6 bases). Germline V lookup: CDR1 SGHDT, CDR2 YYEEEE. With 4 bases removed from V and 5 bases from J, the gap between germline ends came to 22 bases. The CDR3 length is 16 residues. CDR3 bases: TGTGCCAGCAGCAAAAAGTTCCAGGGGAAAGCGGACGAGCAGTACTTC. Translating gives CASSKKFQGKADEQYF.

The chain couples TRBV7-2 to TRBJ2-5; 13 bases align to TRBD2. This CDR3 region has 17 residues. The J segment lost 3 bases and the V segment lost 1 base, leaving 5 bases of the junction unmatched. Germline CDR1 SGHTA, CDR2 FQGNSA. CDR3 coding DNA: TGTGCCAGCAGCTTAGGGAGGACTAGCGGGAGTGAAGAGACCCAGTACTTC. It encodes CASSLGRTSGSEETQYF.

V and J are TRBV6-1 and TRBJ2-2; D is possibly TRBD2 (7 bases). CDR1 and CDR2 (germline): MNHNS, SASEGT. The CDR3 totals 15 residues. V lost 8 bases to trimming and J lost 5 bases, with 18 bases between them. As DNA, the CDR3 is TGTGCCAGCGGGGAAATCAGGGGAGGGACCGGGGAGCTGTTTTTT. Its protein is CASGEIRGGTGELFF.

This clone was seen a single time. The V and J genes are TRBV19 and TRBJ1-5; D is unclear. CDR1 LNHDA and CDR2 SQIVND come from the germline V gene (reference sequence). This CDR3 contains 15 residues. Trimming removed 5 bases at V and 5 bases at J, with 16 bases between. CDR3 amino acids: CASSPLDKPYQPQHF. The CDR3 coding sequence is TGTGCCAGTAGTCCGTTAGACAAGCCCTATCAGCCCCAGCATTTT. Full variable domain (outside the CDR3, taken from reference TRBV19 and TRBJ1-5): DGGITQSPKYLFRKEGQNVTLSCEQNLNHDAMYWYRQDPGQGLRLIYYSQIVNDFQKGDIAEGYSVSREKKESFPLTVTSAQKNPTAFYLCASSPLDKPYQPQHFGDGTRLSIL.

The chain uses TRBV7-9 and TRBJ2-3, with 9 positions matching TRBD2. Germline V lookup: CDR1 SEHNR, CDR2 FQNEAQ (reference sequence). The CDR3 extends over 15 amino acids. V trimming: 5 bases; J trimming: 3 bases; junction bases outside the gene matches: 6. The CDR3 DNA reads TGTGCCAGCAGCGGAGCGGGAGGATTGACAGATACGCAGTATTTT. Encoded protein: CASSGAGGLTDTQYF.

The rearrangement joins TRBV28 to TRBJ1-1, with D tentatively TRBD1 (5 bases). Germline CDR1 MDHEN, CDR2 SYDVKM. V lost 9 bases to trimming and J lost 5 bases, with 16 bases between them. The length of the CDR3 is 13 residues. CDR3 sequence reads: CASRLGVRTEAFF. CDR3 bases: TGTGCCAGTCGGCTAGGGGTTCGGACTGAAGCTTTCTTT.

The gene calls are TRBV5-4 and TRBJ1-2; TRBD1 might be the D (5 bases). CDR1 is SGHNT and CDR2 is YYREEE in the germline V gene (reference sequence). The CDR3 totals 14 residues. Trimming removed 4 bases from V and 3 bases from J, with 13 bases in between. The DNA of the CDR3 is TGTGCCAGCAGCGCAGGACAAGTGGACTATGGCTACACCTTC. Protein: CASSAGQVDYGYTF.

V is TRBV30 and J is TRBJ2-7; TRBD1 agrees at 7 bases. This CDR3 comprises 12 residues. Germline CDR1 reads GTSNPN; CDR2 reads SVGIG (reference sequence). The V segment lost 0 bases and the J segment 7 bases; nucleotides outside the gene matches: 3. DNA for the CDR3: TGTGCCTGGAGTGTGAGGGGGCTTGAGCAGTACTTC. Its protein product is CAWSVRGLEQYF.

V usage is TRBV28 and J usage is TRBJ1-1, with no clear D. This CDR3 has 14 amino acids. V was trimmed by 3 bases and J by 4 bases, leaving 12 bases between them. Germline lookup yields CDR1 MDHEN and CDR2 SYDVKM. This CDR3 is CASSFLWGGTEAFF. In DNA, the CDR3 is TGTGCCAGCAGTTTTCTATGGGGAGGCACTGAAGCTTTCTTT. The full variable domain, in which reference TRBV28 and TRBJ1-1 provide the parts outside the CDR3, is DVKVTQSSRYLVKRTGEKVFLECVQDMDHENMFWYRQDPGLGLRLIYFSYDVKMKEKGDIPEGYSVSREKKERFSLILESASTNQTSMYLCASSFLWGGTEAFFGQGTRLTVV.

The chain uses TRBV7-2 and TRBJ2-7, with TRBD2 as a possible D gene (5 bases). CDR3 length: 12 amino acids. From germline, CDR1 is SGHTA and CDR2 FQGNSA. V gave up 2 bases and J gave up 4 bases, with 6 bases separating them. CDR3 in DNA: TGTGCCAGCAGCTTATCGGGATACGAGCAGTACTTC. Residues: CASSLSGYEQYF.